Listed here is a single T cell receptor beta chain. The record originates from a study of blood T cell repertoires in COVID-19. This CDR3 comprises 15 residues. Germline V CDR1 and CDR2: LNHDA, SQIVND (reference sequence). V lost 3 bases and J 0 bases, leaving 8 bases between the germline ends. Sequencing was performed with immunoSEQ multiplex PCR; in TCRdb, only in-frame clones are kept and a portion is missing. The sample carries around 300,000 clones, approximately 88% recorded once. This TCR derives from a man aged 25-45 years who had recovered from COVID-19. The chain links TRBV19 to TRBJ2-2; perhaps TRBD2 as D (5 bases). The sample comprised PBMCs or T cells enriched from blood (not recorded which). The CDR3 here is CASSMSSANTGELFF. The CDR3, as DNA: TGTGCCAGTAGTATGAGTAGCGCGAACACCGGGGAGCTGTTTTTT.